The subject of this entry is one T cell receptor (beta chain). Antigen specificity is unknown. This sample was included in a study of regulatory T cells in long-lasting Graves disease. The study, taken as a whole, reports: It was in persistent disease that TRBV28, TRBJ1-2 and TRBJ2-5 were favored.

Combining iRepertoire HTBI primers with Arm-PCR of CDR3 regions, the authors built TCR beta libraries. TCRdb processed the multiplex PCR reads anew with MiXCR; each CDR3 protein has one entry. The sample has approximately 290,000 distinct CDR3 sequences; 20% to 25% are singletons. Time point reported: persistent/refractory GD, antithyroid drugs over 5 years with positive TRAb. PBMC-extracted RNA yielded the TCR library. The CDR3 is 12 residues long. Losses at the gene ends were 0 bases for V and 11 bases for J; bases not matched to a gene: 4. The germline CDR1 and CDR2 sequences are SGHDT and YYEEEE. The sequence was collected from a female donor with Graves disease. The rearrangement links TRBV5-6 to TRBJ1-1; TRBD1 agrees at 7 bases. This specimen was peripheral blood mononuclear cells (PBMCs), taken when the disease was refractory, from a patient treated with antithyroid drugs. The CDR3 nucleotides read TGTGCCAGCAGCTTGGCCGAGGGGGCTGCTTTCTTT. Translated: CASSLAEGAAFF.